Listed here are 22 T cell receptor beta chains from one sample, sequenced in a study of cytomegalovirus exposure and HLA in healthy donors. The method was immunoSEQ multiplex PCR; TCRdb's version includes in-frame clones alone and lacks a portion of them. The data show 150,000 to 200,000 clones, about 81% seen once. The sample was PBMCs. The receptors derive from a woman aged 25 to 39 in good health and CMV-seronegative.

This clone was seen once. The chain employs TRBV7-9 and TRBJ1-1; possible D gene TRBD1, 6 bases. V lost 5 bases, J lost 6 bases, and 19 bases lay in between. Germline CDR1 reads SEHNR; CDR2 reads FQNEAQ (reference sequence). The CDR3 is 15 residues long. CDR3 coding DNA: TGTGCCAGCAGCCCCCCCGGGGGGGCGCGCGCTGAAGCTTTCTTT. Its protein is CASSPPGGARAEAFF.

The rearrangement uses TRBV28 and TRBJ1-2; D might be TRBD1 (6 bases). V lost 5 bases and J lost 7, with 23 bases in between. This CDR3 has 16 amino acids. Germline loops: CDR1 MDHEN, CDR2 SYDVKM. CDR3 sequence reads: CASSPRGPGDVSGYTF. CDR3 nucleotides: TGTGCCAGCAGTCCCCGCGGGCCAGGGGACGTATCTGGCTACACCTTC.

V usage is TRBV6-5 and J usage is TRBJ2-5; D may be TRBD1 (6 bases). Looked up from germline, CDR1 is MNHEY and CDR2 is SVGAGI. This CDR3 region has 16 residues. V was cut by 4 bases and J by 7 bases, with 22 bases left in between. The CDR3 is CASSFDGDPRGGTQYF. The DNA of the CDR3 is TGTGCCAGCAGTTTCGACGGGGACCCGCGAGGGGGGACCCAGTACTTC.

The chain uses TRBV6-5 and TRBJ2-3; 9 nucleotides line up with TRBD2. This CDR3 region has 15 residues. The ends lost 10 bases at V and 0 bases at J; junction bases unmatched: 8. Per germline, CDR1 MNHEY and CDR2 SVGAGI. The CDR3 region has the DNA TGTGCCATCAGCGCTAGCGGGACTAGCACAGATACGCAGTATTTT. It yields the protein CAISASGTSTDTQYF.

The chain combines TRBV7-2 with TRBJ1-1; a weak D match, TRBD1 (5 bases). This CDR3 contains 15 residues. The germline V and J ends were trimmed by 1 base and 5 bases, with 14 bases remaining between them. Germline V lookup: CDR1 SGHTA, CDR2 FQGNSA. The CDR3 nucleotides read TGTGCCAGCAGCTTAGACCCCGGGGGGGTGACTGAAGCTTTCTTT. Protein: CASSLDPGGVTEAFF.

This clone has only a few counts. The genes are TRBV11-2 and TRBJ1-6; D perhaps matches TRBD1 (5 bases). Trimming shortened V by 3 bases and J by 7 bases, and 10 bases separated the two germline ends. This CDR3 is built from 14 residues. CDR1 and CDR2 (germline): SGHAT, FQNNGV. CDR3 DNA: TGTGCCAGCAGCTTGTGGGGGGTCAATTCACCCCTCCACTTT. Amino acids: CASSLWGVNSPLHF.

Of note for this clone: This specimen includes other DNA sequences encoding the same CDR3. This chain joins TRBV18 and TRBJ1-3, with 7 bases that match TRBD1. CDR1 and CDR2 from the germline V gene are KGHSH and LQKENI. Trimming took 6 bases from V and 0 from J; bases not matched to a gene: 2. The CDR3 has 14 amino acids. This chain's CDR3 is CASSRDSSGNTIYF. The DNA of the CDR3 is TGTGCCAGCTCCCGGGACAGCTCTGGAAACACCATATATTTT.

The rearrangement uses TRBV7-8 and TRBJ1-4; 8 nucleotides line up with TRBD1. J lost 10 bases, V lost 3 bases, and 4 bases had no gene match. The CDR3 loop spans 13 amino acids. The germline gives CDR1 SGHVS, CDR2 FQNEAQ. CDR3 coding DNA: TGTGCCAGCAGCTTCCTAACAGGGGGAAAACTGTTTTTT. Amino acid sequence: CASSFLTGGKLFF.

The chain has TRBV6-5 and TRBJ2-5; perhaps TRBD2 as D (6 bases). V was shortened by 2 bases and J by 5 bases, with 15 bases between the two germline ends. Germline V gene lookup returns CDR1 MNHEY and CDR2 SVGAGI. The CDR3 spans 15 residues. Written as DNA, the CDR3 is TGTGCCAGCAGTTACAGTACTAGCTCCTTGGAGACCCAGTACTTC. Its protein product is CASSYSTSSLETQYF.

As for this clone: This CDR3 is also generated by other DNA sequences in the sample. This CDR3 is CAWSVGQGASYEQYF. Here the CDR3 DNA reads TGTGCCTGGAGTGTAGGTCAGGGGGCATCCTACGAGCAGTACTTC. This chain connects TRBV30 to TRBJ2-7; 8 bases are a match to TRBD1. V was clipped by 0 bases and J by 1 base; unmatched bases: 5. The CDR3 runs 15 residues. From germline, CDR1 is GTSNPN and CDR2 SVGIG (reference sequence).

The V call is TRBV6-1, the J call TRBJ1-2; D is unclear. Germline V gene sequence: CDR1 MNHNS, CDR2 SASEGT. V was trimmed by 7 bases and J by 7 bases, leaving 19 bases between them. The CDR3 has 14 amino acids. The CDR3 reads CASTPWEPLSGYTF. The CDR3 DNA follows: TGTGCCAGCACCCCCTGGGAGCCTCTATCTGGCTACACCTTC.

The chain joins TRBV5-1 to TRBJ1-2; TRBD1 agrees at 10 bases. V was pared by 4 bases and J by 4 bases, with 7 bases of the junction left unmatched. The length of the CDR3 is 15 residues. Germline CDR1 is SGHRS and CDR2 is YFSETQ. CDR3 loop: CASSLGTGVVYGYTF. The CDR3 DNA is TGCGCCAGCAGCCTCGGGACAGGGGTGGTCTATGGCTACACCTTC.

Only a few counts were recorded for this clone. The chain couples TRBV19 to TRBJ2-7; D possibly corresponds to TRBD1 (7 bases). V was pared by 7 bases and J by 7 bases, with 17 bases between. Per the germline V gene, CDR1 is LNHDA and CDR2 is SQIVND (reference sequence). This CDR3 has 13 residues. The CDR3 nucleotides read TGTGCCAGTACTGATCACAGGGGAGGTGAGCAGTACTTC. Protein product: CASTDHRGGEQYF.

The rearrangement uses TRBV5-1 and TRBJ2-5; possibly TRBD2 for D (6 bases). The CDR3 consists of 16 residues. Trimming took 0 bases from V and 2 from J, leaving 14 bases between them. Germline lookup yields CDR1 SGHRS and CDR2 YFSETQ. CDR3: CASSLVALGGQETQYF. In DNA, the CDR3 is TGCGCCAGCAGCTTGGTGGCTTTGGGAGGTCAAGAGACCCAGTACTTC.

The chain employs TRBV5-4 and TRBJ2-6, with unresolved D. The V and J ends lost 0 bases and 0 bases respectively, with 4 bases between them. The CDR3 spans 15 residues. Germline-derived CDR1 and CDR2 are SGHNT and YYREEE (reference sequence). CDR3 coding DNA: TGTGCCAGCAGCTTGGATAGCTCTGGGGCCAACGTCCTGACTTTC. It is translated as CASSLDSSGANVLTF.

J is TRBJ2-7 and V is TRBV6-5; 10 bases fit TRBD1. Losses at the gene ends were 0 bases for V and 4 bases for J; bases not matched to a gene: 3. CDR3 length: 15 amino acids. The germline gives CDR1 MNHEY, CDR2 SVGAGI. The CDR3 protein is CASSYSWDRGYEQYF. The DNA for the CDR3 is TGTGCCAGCAGTTACTCGTGGGACAGGGGTTACGAGCAGTACTTC.

In this sample, this clone turned up once. This chain uses TRBV5-1 with TRBJ2-5, with a weak D call TRBD2 (6 bases). Trimming removed 0 bases at V and 1 base at J, with 13 bases between. In germline, CDR1 is SGHRS, CDR2 YFSETQ. CDR3 length equals 16 residues. The CDR3 DNA is TGCGCCAGCAGCTTGGCCCGGGCGGGGCCCCAAGAGACCCAGTACTTC. Amino acids: CASSLARAGPQETQYF.

The gene calls are TRBV6-1 and TRBJ2-7; 7 positions agree with TRBD2. In germline, CDR1 is MNHNS, CDR2 SASEGT. The CDR3 sequence is 15 residues long. The V segment lost 1 base and the J segment 3 bases; nucleotides outside the gene matches: 6. CDR3 loop: CASSEVLAEGYEQYF. CDR3 nucleotides: TGTGCCAGCAGTGAAGTTCTAGCGGAGGGCTACGAGCAGTACTTC.

This clone was picked up one time. The chain carries TRBV29-1 and TRBJ1-1, with D unresolved. Between the trimmed V and J ends, which lost 3 bases and 4 bases, there was a span of 15 bases. CDR1 is SQVTM, CDR2 ANQGSEA, per germline. This CDR3 comprises 14 residues. The CDR3 nucleotides read TGCAGCGTTGAGTACAGCATATTGGCCACTGAAGCTTTCTTT. Translating it yields CSVEYSILATEAFF.

V gene TRBV29-1 combines with J gene TRBJ2-2; 8 bases match TRBD2. CDR1 is SQVTM, CDR2 ANQGSEA, per germline. V lost 4 bases, J lost 4 bases, and 5 bases stayed unmatched. This CDR3 comprises 14 residues. CDR3 DNA: TGCAGCGTTGCAGGCGCGGGGGGCACCGGGGAGCTGTTTTTT. Amino acids: CSVAGAGGTGELFF.

This chain's CDR3 is CASGGTDVWAQHF. The CDR3 region has the DNA TGTGCCAGCGGAGGGACCGACGTTTGGGCCCAGCATTTT. This chain joins TRBV2 and TRBJ1-5; maybe TRBD1 (5 bases). This CDR3 has 13 residues. Looked up from germline, CDR1 is SNHLY and CDR2 is FYNNEI. Trimming pared 8 bases from V and 11 bases from J, leaving 19 bases between.

The V gene is TRBV5-1, the J gene TRBJ2-1; no reliable D call. The CDR3 loop spans 16 amino acids. Germline CDR1 and CDR2: SGHRS and YFSETQ. Trimming pared 2 bases from V and 9 bases from J, leaving 21 bases between. DNA of the CDR3: TGCGCCAGCAGCTTAAGTACTAACGTCGCGGTCGCTGAGCAGTTCTTC. Translation gives CASSLSTNVAVAEQFF. Filled out from reference TRBV5-1 and TRBJ2-1, the complete variable domain reads KAGVTQTPRYLIKTRGQQVTLSCSPISGHRSVSWYQQTPGQGLQFLFEYFSETQRNKGNFPGRFSGRQFSNSRSEMNVSTLELGDSALYLCASSLSTNVAVAEQFFGPGTRLTVL.